Listed here are 21 T cell receptor beta chains from one sample, sequenced in a study of T cells in Graves' hyperthyroidism and ophthalmopathy. RNA transcripts provided the source from which TCR beta CDR3 regions were amplified. An initial round of RT-PCR targeting the TCR CDR3 relied on the HTBI primer set. TCRdb recomputed calls from the multiplex PCR reads with MiXCR, one row per CDR3 protein. Counted here are around 240,000 distinct CDR3 sequences, roughly 14% occurring once; the ten biggest clones make up about an eighth. Input material: blood. The origin of the receptors is a woman between 40 and 50 years old with Graves' hyperthyroidism that later progressed to Graves' ophthalmopathy.

This clonotype was seen a handful of times. One end of the junction does not line up with germline, which may come from a read error. The rearrangement joins TRBV25-1 to TRBJ2-5; D ambiguous. Germline CDR1 MGHDK, CDR2 SYGVNS. This CDR3 contains 12 residues. CDR3 loop: CANSDPFAPQYF. CDR3 DNA sequence: TGTGCCAACAGTGACCCATTCGCACCCCAGTACTTC.

The genes are TRBV2 and TRBJ2-3, with 11 bases fitting TRBD2. J was trimmed by 1 base and V by 7 bases; bases with no gene match: 10. This CDR3 comprises 17 residues. Germline V CDR1 and CDR2: SNHLY, FYNNEI. CDR3: CASNLAGTSGRTDTQYF. In DNA form, the CDR3 reads TGTGCCAGCAACCTAGCCGGGACTAGCGGACGCACAGATACGCAGTATTTT.

With regard to this clonotype: This could be a read error, since a much larger clone is one nucleotide away. The V and J genes are TRBV19 and TRBJ2-4; tentatively, D is TRBD1 (5 bases). Germline CDR1 is LNHDA and CDR2 is SQIVND (reference sequence). The CDR3 sequence is 15 residues long. The CDR3, as DNA: TGTGCCATTAGTACCCGCAGGGTAGCCAAAAACATTCAGTACTTC. This encodes CAISTRRVAKNIQYF.

This clonotype was seen ten or more times. The chain carries TRBV12-3 or TRBV12-4 and TRBJ2-3; 7 positions agree with TRBD1. The CDR3 is 15 residues long. Germline trimming cut 6 bases from V and 5 bases from J; bases unmatched to any gene: 11. CDR3 nucleotides: TGTGCCAGCAGCTTCCGGGACAGCCGACAAGATACGCAGTATTTT. This sequence encodes CASSFRDSRQDTQYF.

There are many counts of this clonotype. The chain combines TRBV2 with TRBJ2-4; D remains ambiguous. The V gene lost 4 bases and the J gene lost 0 bases, with 7 bases spanning the gap. The length of the CDR3 is 14 residues. Germline-derived CDR1 and CDR2 are SNHLY and FYNNEI. This chain's CDR3 is CASSVSLAKNIQYF. The CDR3 DNA sequence: TGTGCCAGCAGTGTAAGCTTAGCCAAAAACATTCAGTACTTC.

This clonotype was found many times. This sequence joins TRBV24-1 and TRBJ2-2; tentative D call: TRBD2 (6 bases). Trimming took off 4 bases at V and 3 bases at J, with 14 bases between the two ends. The CDR3 is 16 amino acids. Germline V gene data show CDR1 as KGHDR and CDR2 as SFDVKD. In DNA form, the CDR3 reads TGTGCCACCAGTGACCCTAAACTAGCTTACACCGGGGAGCTGTTTTTT. Its protein is CATSDPKLAYTGELFF.

In its sample, this clonotype was seen many times. The CDR3 region has the DNA TGTGCCAGTAGTATTTTCGGAACCCCCAAGGACTATGGCTACACCTTC. This translates into CASSIFGTPKDYGYTF. The chain is built from TRBV19 and TRBJ1-2; no definite D call. Between the trimmed V and J ends, which lost 3 bases and 3 bases, there was a span of 17 bases. CDR3 length: 16 residues. Germline CDR1 reads LNHDA; CDR2 reads SQIVND (reference sequence).

This clonotype has ten or more counts. The chain combines TRBV27 with TRBJ1-5; TRBD1 matches 10 bases. Germline assignment: CDR1 MNHEY and CDR2 SMNVEV (reference sequence). The length of the CDR3 is 17 residues. V lost 6 bases to trimming and J lost 7 bases; unmatched junction nucleotides: 15. The CDR3, as DNA: TGTGCCAGCAGACCACAAGGGACAGGGGCTGCGAAACAGCCCCAGCATTTT. It translates to CASRPQGTGAAKQPQHF.

The rearrangement uses TRBV2 and TRBJ1-1; no reliable D call. The V end was cut by 11 bases, the J end by 1 base, with 8 bases between. Germline CDR1 reads SNHLY; CDR2 reads FYNNEI. This CDR3 comprises 11 residues. The CDR3 DNA follows: TGTGCCTCCCAACCGAACACTGAAGCTTTCTTT. It is translated as CASQPNTEAFF.

This clonotype was observed many times. The chain employs TRBV10-3 and TRBJ1-5; D perhaps matches TRBD1 (5 bases). This CDR3 is 14 amino acids long. CDR1 is ENHRY, CDR2 SYGVKD, per germline. V lost 8 bases and J lost 3, with 14 bases in between. CDR3 coding DNA: TGTGCCATCGTTAAGGGGATTGACAATCAGCCCCAGCATTTT. Translation: CAIVKGIDNQPQHF.

This clonotype has at least ten counts. The chain has TRBV30 and TRBJ1-1; 7 bases match TRBD1. The germline CDR1 and CDR2 sequences are GTSNPN and SVGIG (reference sequence). J gave up 1 base and V 1 base, and 0 bases lay outside the gene matches. The CDR3 consists of 13 residues. The chain's CDR3 is CAWSGQGNTEAFF. The CDR3 DNA reads as TGTGCCTGGAGTGGACAGGGGAACACTGAAGCTTTCTTT.

The rearrangement uses TRBV12-3 or TRBV12-4 and TRBJ1-2; D is possibly TRBD1 (5 bases). This CDR3 is built from 12 residues. The V end lost 5 bases, the J end lost 7 bases, and 11 bases lay between the germline ends. The CDR3 protein is CASSPGGRGYTF. The CDR3 bases are TGTGCCAGCAGTCCCGGGGGACGTGGCTACACCTTC.

Ten or more counts support this clonotype. The chain uses TRBV20-1 and TRBJ2-1; 9 positions match TRBD2. The J segment lost 6 bases and the V segment lost 1 base, leaving 13 bases of the junction unmatched. The CDR3 is 17 residues long. From germline, CDR1 is DFQATT and CDR2 SNEGSKA (reference sequence). The CDR3 bases are TGCAGTGCTAGAGGTCAAGGGACGCGGGAGGGGTTCAATGAGCAGTTCTTC. It yields the protein CSARGQGTREGFNEQFF.

The table lists this clonotype with many counts. CDR3 region: CASSGVAGVVYNEQFF. The CDR3 coding sequence is TGTGCCAGCTCCGGTGTAGCGGGAGTGGTGTACAATGAGCAGTTCTTC. The chain uses TRBV18 and TRBJ2-1, with 9 bases that match TRBD2. The germline V gene has CDR1 KGHSH and CDR2 LQKENI. The CDR3 covers 16 residues. V shed 6 bases, J shed 4 bases, and the junction held 10 bases outside the gene matches.

The rearrangement joins TRBV3-1 to TRBJ2-6; D may be TRBD1 (6 bases). CDR3 length: 16 amino acids. Germline CDR1 is LGHDT and CDR2 is YNNKEL (reference sequence). Trimming stripped 2 bases from V and 1 base from J, with 9 bases between. Written as DNA, the CDR3 is TGTGCCAGCAGCCAAACAGGGTTGTCTGGGGCCAACGTCCTGACTTTC. Translating it yields CASSQTGLSGANVLTF.

This clonotype was recorded a few times. One end of the junction varies from germline; a read error may be responsible. The chain links TRBV4-2 to TRBJ2-7; 8 bases map to TRBD1. The germline V gene encodes CDR1 LGHNA and CDR2 YNFKEQ. The CDR3 runs to 18 residues. The CDR3 sequence: CASGQTKTGGYYSYEQYF. In nucleotides, the CDR3 is TGTGCCAGCGGCCAAACTAAAACAGGGGGGTATTATTCCTACGAGCAGTACTTC.

This clonotype was recorded at least ten times. The chain uses TRBV5-1 and TRBJ2-7, with TRBD1 identical over 8 bases. J lost 2 bases, V lost 3 bases, and 1 base had no gene match. CDR1 and CDR2 from the germline V gene are SGHRS and YFSETQ. There are 13 residues in the CDR3. In DNA form, the CDR3 reads TGCGCCAGCAGCTCGGACAGGGCCTACGAGCAGTACTTC. It is translated as CASSSDRAYEQYF.

The V and J genes are TRBV5-4 and TRBJ2-1; D not certain. The CDR3 loop spans 15 amino acids. CDR1 and CDR2 from the germline V gene are SGHNT and YYREEE (reference sequence). V lost 0 bases, J lost 0 bases, and 7 bases lay in between. CDR3 coding DNA: TGTGCCAGCAGCTTGGGGCCCAACTCCTACAATGAGCAGTTCTTC. It translates to CASSLGPNSYNEQFF.

As concerns this clonotype: A much larger clone is a single base away; this may be a read error. The chain uses TRBV24-1 and TRBJ2-1; weak D call: TRBD1 (5 bases). The length of the CDR3 is 15 residues. The V gene's germline CDR1 is KGHDR and CDR2 SFDVKD. The CDR3, as DNA: TGTGCCGCCAGTGATCAGGGCAGATCCTACAATAAGCAGTTCTTC. Translating it yields CAASDQGRSYNKQFF.

This clonotype appeared many times. The rearrangement uses TRBV9 and TRBJ2-3; D is ambiguous. The V and J ends lost 0 bases and 0 bases respectively, with 8 bases between them. Germline assignment: CDR1 SGDLS and CDR2 YYNGEE. The CDR3 spans 15 residues. CDR3 sequence: CASSVGVGSTDTQYF. CDR3 coding DNA: TGTGCCAGCAGCGTAGGGGTCGGTAGCACAGATACGCAGTATTTT. Drawing the rest from reference TRBV9 and TRBJ2-3, the complete variable domain is DSGVTQTPKHLITATGQRVTLRCSPRSGDLSVYWYQQSLDQGLQFLIQYYNGEERAKGNILERFSAQQFPDLHSELNLSSLELGDSALYFCASSVGVGSTDTQYFGPGTRLTVL.

This clonotype was seen at least ten times. The gene calls are TRBV20-1 and TRBJ2-5; D is possibly TRBD2 (5 bases). Trimming pared 3 bases from V and 5 bases from J, leaving 10 bases between. CDR3 size: 12 residues. Germline V gene data show CDR1 as DFQATT and CDR2 as SNEGSKA (reference sequence). The CDR3: CSASSSSETQYF. In nucleotides, the CDR3 is TGCAGTGCTAGTTCTAGCAGTGAGACCCAGTACTTC.